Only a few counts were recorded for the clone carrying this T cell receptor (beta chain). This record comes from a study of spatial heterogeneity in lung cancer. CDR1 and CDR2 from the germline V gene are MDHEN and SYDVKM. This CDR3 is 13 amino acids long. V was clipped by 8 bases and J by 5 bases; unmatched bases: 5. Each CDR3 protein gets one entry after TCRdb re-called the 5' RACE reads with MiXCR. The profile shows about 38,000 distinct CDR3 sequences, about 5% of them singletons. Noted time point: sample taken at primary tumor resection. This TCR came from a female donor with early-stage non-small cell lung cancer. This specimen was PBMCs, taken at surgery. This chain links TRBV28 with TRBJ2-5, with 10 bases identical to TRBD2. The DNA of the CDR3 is TGTGCCAGCGTTAGCGGGGGGCTGGAGACCCAGTACTTC. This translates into CASVSGGLETQYF.